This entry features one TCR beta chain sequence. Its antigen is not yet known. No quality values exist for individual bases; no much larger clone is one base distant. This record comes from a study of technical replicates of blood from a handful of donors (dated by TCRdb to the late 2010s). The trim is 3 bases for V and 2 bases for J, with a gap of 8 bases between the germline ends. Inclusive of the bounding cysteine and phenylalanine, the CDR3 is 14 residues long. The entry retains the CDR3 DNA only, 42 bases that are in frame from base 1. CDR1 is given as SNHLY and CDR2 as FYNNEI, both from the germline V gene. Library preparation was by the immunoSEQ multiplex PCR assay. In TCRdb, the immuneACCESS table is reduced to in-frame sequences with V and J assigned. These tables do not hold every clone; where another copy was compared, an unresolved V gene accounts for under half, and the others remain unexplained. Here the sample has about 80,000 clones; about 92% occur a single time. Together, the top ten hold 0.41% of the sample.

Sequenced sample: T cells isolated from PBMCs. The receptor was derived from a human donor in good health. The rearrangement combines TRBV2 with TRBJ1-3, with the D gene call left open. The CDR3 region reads CASSESLAGNTIYF. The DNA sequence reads TGTGCCAGCAGTGAGTCACTGGCTGGAAACACCATATATTTT.